This T cell receptor (beta chain) was recorded in a study of blood T cell repertoires in COVID-19. The method was immunoSEQ multiplex PCR; TCRdb's version includes in-frame clones alone and lacks a portion of them. The sample has roughly 200,000 clones; 75% to 90% are singletons. Germline CDR1 reads SGDLS; CDR2 reads YYNGEE. Trimming removed 0 bases from V and 1 base from J, with 10 bases in between. The CDR3 is 15 amino acids. Sequenced sample: PBMCs or T cells enriched from blood (not recorded which). The V gene is TRBV9, the J gene TRBJ1-1; D remains unclear. This sequence was found in a woman in her 30s who had recovered from COVID-19. CDR3 sequence: CASSVGDTRNTEAFF. The CDR3 nucleotides read TGTGCCAGCAGCGTAGGTGACACACGGAACACTGAAGCTTTCTTT.